This T cell receptor beta chain was captured by sequencing in a study of shared clonotypes between healthy human individuals. Study background: A few men and a couple of women, aged 18 to 49, were donors. There were three CD4 naive, three CD4 memory, two CD8 naive and one CD8 memory plates per donor. Study findings and constraints: Non-shared clonotypes showed lower generation probabilities than clonotypes common to all four donors. Naive subsets tended to show greater estimated richness than memory subsets.

Using immunoSEQ multiplex PCR, the repertoire was profiled, and TCRdb retains in-frame clones only, with some absent. The table lists a few million clones, 80% to 95% of them singletons, with 0.3% to 0.4% in the top ten. This clone was recorded once. Its antigen is not known. Germline CDR1 and CDR2: SGHKS and YYEKEE (reference sequence). Trimming removed 4 bases from V and 4 bases from J, with 9 bases in between. The CDR3 is made up of 13 amino acids. The genes are TRBV5-5 and TRBJ1-3; D is unresolved. Source material: naive CD4+ T cells from PBMCs. Subset of the sample: CD45RA+ positively selected. The sequence was obtained from a man between 18 and 29 years old in good health. Some clones in this sample may be carry-over from other donors' samples. The DNA of the CDR3 is TGTGCCAGCAGCCCGGTCAGGGGAAACACCATATATTTT. It yields the protein CASSPVRGNTIYF. Looking up the rest from reference TRBV5-5 and TRBJ1-3 gives the full variable domain: DAGVTQSPTHLIKTRGQQVTLRCSPISGHKSVSWYQQVLGQGPQFIFQYYEKEERGRGNFPDRFSARQFPNYSSELNVNALLLGDSALYLCASSPVRGNTIYFGEGSWLTVV.